These T cell receptor beta chains were read from a single sample in a study of shared clonotypes between healthy human individuals. TCRdb's table, derived via immunoSEQ multiplex PCR, lists solely in-frame clones and lacks some. The sample lists 950,000 to 1,100,000 clones, around 78% occurring once. The sample comprised memory CD4+ T cells from PBMCs. Receptors originate from a man in his late teens or twenties in good health. Some clones in this sample may be carry-over from other donors' samples. Each CDR3 is given with its conserved first and last residue. A D gene is named only where the DNA matches it firmly. The listing skips clone size in some rows; elsewhere it reads once, few, many or a size class.

v_call,d_call,cdr3_length,clone_size,j_call,cdr3_aa,cdr3_nt
TRBV7-9,TRBD2,16,NA,TRBJ2-2,CASSLPTSGGTGELFF,TGTGCCAGCAGCCTACCGACTAGCGGGGGCACCGGGGAGCTGTTTTTT
TRBV4-2,NA,20,NA,TRBJ2-6,CASSQDPLVAGHSGANVLTF,TGTGCCAGCAGCCAAGATCCCCTGGTGGCGGGGCACTCTGGGGCCAACGTCCTGACTTTC
TRBV9,NA,12,once,TRBJ1-3,CASSGGVNTIYF,TGTGCCAGCAGCGGTGGGGTAAACACCATATATTTT
TRBV7-9,NA,14,NA,TRBJ1-2,CASNKDGGLYGYTF,TGTGCCAGCAACAAAGACGGGGGGCTATATGGCTACACCTTC
TRBV18,NA,15,NA,TRBJ2-7,CASSRPEEGNYEQYF,TGTGCCAGCTCGCGGCCCGAGGAAGGAAACTACGAGCAGTACTTC
TRBV7-2,TRBD2,13,NA,TRBJ2-1,CASTSGPENEQFF,TGTGCCTCGACTAGCGGGCCTGAGAATGAGCAGTTCTTC
TRBV29-1,NA,11,NA,TRBJ2-2,CSVKGPMELFF,TGCAGCGTCAAAGGACCGATGGAGCTGTTTTTT
TRBV7-2,NA,14,NA,TRBJ2-6,CASSLFSGANVLTF,TGTGCCAGCAGCTTGTTCTCTGGGGCCAACGTCCTGACTTTC
TRBV7-9,TRBD1,17,NA,TRBJ1-1,CASRNRDRAGQNTEAFF,TGTGCCAGCAGAAACAGGGACAGAGCAGGGCAGAACACTGAAGCTTTCTTT
TRBV5-4,NA,14,NA,TRBJ2-2,CASSAGRGSGELFF,TGTGCCAGCAGCGCGGGCCGGGGGTCGGGGGAGCTGTTTTTT
TRBV2,TRBD1,15,NA,TRBJ2-7,CASSANRGASYEQYF,TGTGCCAGCAGTGCAAACAGGGGAGCTTCCTACGAGCAGTACTTC
TRBV5-1,NA,14,NA,TRBJ1-1,CASSIAPANTEAFF,TGCGCCAGCAGCATAGCGCCCGCGAACACTGAAGCTTTCTTT
TRBV5-1,TRBD2,14,once,TRBJ2-7,CASSLTSGSREQYF,TGCGCCAGCAGCCTAACTAGCGGGAGTCGTGAGCAGTACTTC
TRBV7-9,NA,16,NA,TRBJ1-5,CASSPGGDYSNQPQHF,TGTGCCAGCAGCCCCGGAGGGGATTATAGCAATCAGCCCCAGCATTTT
TRBV28,TRBD1,15,NA,TRBJ1-5,CASSLYRGSNQPQHF,TGTGCCAGCAGCCTATACAGGGGTAGCAATCAGCCCCAGCATTTT
TRBV7-2,NA,17,NA,TRBJ2-6,CASSRERSGSGANVLTF,TGTGCCAGCAGCCGTGAAAGGAGCGGCTCTGGGGCCAACGTCCTGACTTTC
TRBV6-5,NA,15,NA,TRBJ1-5,CASSGGDGGNQPQHF,TGTGCCAGCAGCGGGGGGGACGGGGGCAATCAGCCCCAGCATTTT
TRBV4-1,TRBD2,17,NA,TRBJ2-1,CASSQPAGLAGFNEQFF,TGCGCCAGCAGCCAACCCGCGGGACTAGCGGGATTCAATGAGCAGTTCTTC
TRBV5-1,NA,16,many,TRBJ2-2,CASSLDPVRGTGELFF,TGCGCCAGCAGCTTGGACCCCGTTCGAGGCACCGGGGAGCTGTTTTTT
TRBV18,TRBD1,16,NA,TRBJ1-3,CASSPATGTLGNTIYF,TGTGCCAGCTCACCGGCGACAGGGACCTTAGGAAACACCATATATTTT
TRBV10-2,NA,14,few,TRBJ1-1,CASSPTGMNTEAFF,TGCGCCAGCAGTCCCACAGGGATGAACACTGAAGCTTTCTTT
TRBV1,NA,16,NA,TRBJ2-3,CTNQPHGEGETDTQYF,TGCACCAACCAGCCACATGGGGAGGGCGAGACAGATACGCAGTATTTT
TRBV2,NA,12,NA,TRBJ1-1,CASTVINTEAFF,TGTGCCAGCACCGTCATCAACACTGAAGCTTTCTTT
TRBV7-2,NA,14,once,TRBJ2-3,CASSLGTSGATQYF,TGTGCCAGCAGCTTAGGCACTAGTGGGGCTACGCAGTATTTT
TRBV28,TRBD1,14,NA,TRBJ1-5,CASSSRQGGQPQHF,TGTGCCAGCAGTTCTCGACAGGGAGGGCAGCCCCAGCATTTT
TRBV7-2,TRBD1,12,NA,TRBJ1-5,CASSNRGQPQHF,TGTGCCAGCAGCAACAGGGGTCAGCCCCAGCATTTT
TRBV28,NA,15,NA,TRBJ1-5,CASSLVPGSNQPQHF,TGTGCCAGCAGTTTGGTCCCGGGTAGCAATCAGCCCCAGCATTTT
TRBV5-1,TRBD1,14,NA,TRBJ2-7,CASSPDRDPYEQYF,TGCGCCAGCAGCCCGGACAGGGACCCCTACGAGCAGTACTTC
TRBV29-1,NA,13,NA,TRBJ2-1,CSVGSLSYNEQFF,TGCAGCGTTGGGAGTTTGTCCTACAATGAGCAGTTCTTC
TRBV18,TRBD2,15,once,TRBJ2-2,CASSPSAGVYGELFF,TGTGCCAGCTCACCATCGGCGGGAGTATATGGGGAGCTGTTTTTT
TRBV2,NA,13,NA,TRBJ1-3,CASSVGGPNTIYF,TGTGCCAGCAGTGTCGGGGGACCAAACACCATATATTTT
TRBV28,TRBD2,16,NA,TRBJ2-1,CASSLEGLAENNEQFF,TGTGCCAGCAGTTTAGAGGGCCTAGCGGAAAACAATGAGCAGTTCTTC
TRBV28,TRBD1,16,few,TRBJ1-4,CASSPRQGLQNEKLFF,TGTGCCAGCAGTCCGAGACAGGGTCTTCAAAATGAAAAACTGTTTTTT
TRBV2,NA,13,NA,TRBJ2-1,CASSPFDLGEQFF,TGTGCCAGCAGCCCTTTCGACCTTGGTGAGCAGTTCTTC
TRBV6-1,NA,12,NA,TRBJ2-2,CASSGRTGELFF,TGTGCCAGCAGTGGGAGAACCGGGGAGCTGTTTTTT
TRBV11-3,NA,14,few,TRBJ2-6,CASSLGIGANVLTF,TGTGCCAGCAGCTTAGGAATTGGGGCCAACGTCCTGACTTTC
TRBV30,TRBD1,17,NA,TRBJ1-6,CAWKGAARGSYNSPLHF,TGTGCCTGGAAGGGGGCGGCCAGAGGATCCTATAATTCACCCCTCCACTTT
TRBV28,TRBD1,15,few,TRBJ1-2,CASSLSGTGGYGYTF,TGTGCCAGCAGTTTAAGTGGGACAGGGGGGTATGGCTACACCTTC
TRBV7-2,TRBD2,14,NA,TRBJ2-1,CASSLLAGYNEQFF,TGTGCCAGCAGCTTACTAGCGGGCTACAATGAGCAGTTCTTC
TRBV28,TRBD2,17,many,TRBJ2-3,CASIGNIAGGGTDTQYF,TGTGCCAGCATCGGCAATATAGCGGGAGGGGGCACAGATACGCAGTATTTT
TRBV29-1,NA,10,once,TRBJ2-5,CSTGQETQYF,TGCAGCACAGGCCAAGAGACCCAGTACTTC
TRBV27,TRBD1,14,NA,TRBJ1-1,CASSYRTGGEEAFF,TGTGCCAGCAGTTATAGGACAGGGGGCGAGGAAGCTTTCTTT
TRBV7-9,NA,15,NA,TRBJ2-5,CASSFGLPGEETQYF,TGTGCCAGCAGCTTTGGACTTCCGGGAGAGGAGACCCAGTACTTC
TRBV11-2,NA,13,few,TRBJ1-1,CASSSDFNTEAFF,TGTGCCAGCAGCTCCGACTTTAACACTGAAGCTTTCTTT
TRBV19,NA,12,NA,TRBJ2-7,CASRADTYEQYF,TGTGCCAGTAGAGCTGACACCTACGAGCAGTACTTC
TRBV2,NA,15,few,TRBJ2-2,CASSDNQGGTGELFF,TGTGCCAGCAGTGATAACCAGGGGGGCACCGGGGAGCTGTTTTTT
TRBV10-1,NA,15,NA,TRBJ1-3,CASSKDGNSGNTIYF,TGCGCCAGCTCTAAGGACGGAAACTCTGGAAACACCATATATTTT
TRBV11-3,NA,13,NA,TRBJ2-5,CASSLSGKETQYF,TGTGCCAGCAGCTTATCAGGGAAGGAGACCCAGTACTTC